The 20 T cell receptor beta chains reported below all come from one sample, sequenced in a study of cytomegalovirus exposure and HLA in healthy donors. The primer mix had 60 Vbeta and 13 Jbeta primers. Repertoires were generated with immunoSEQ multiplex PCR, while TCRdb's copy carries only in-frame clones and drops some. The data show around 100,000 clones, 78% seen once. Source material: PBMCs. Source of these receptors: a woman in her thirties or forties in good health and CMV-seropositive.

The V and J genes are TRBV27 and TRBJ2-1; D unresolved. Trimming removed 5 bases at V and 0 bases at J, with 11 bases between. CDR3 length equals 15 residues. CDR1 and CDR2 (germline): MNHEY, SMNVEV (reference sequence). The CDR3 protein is CASSRQAFSYNEQFF. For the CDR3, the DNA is TGTGCCAGCAGTCGTCAGGCATTCTCCTACAATGAGCAGTTCTTC.

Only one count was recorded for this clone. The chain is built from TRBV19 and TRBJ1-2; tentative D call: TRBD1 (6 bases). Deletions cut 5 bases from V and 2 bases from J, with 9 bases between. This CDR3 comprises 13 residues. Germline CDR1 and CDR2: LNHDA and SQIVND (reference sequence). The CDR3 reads CASSPQGNYGYTF. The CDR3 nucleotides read TGTGCCAGTAGTCCACAGGGAAACTATGGCTACACCTTC.

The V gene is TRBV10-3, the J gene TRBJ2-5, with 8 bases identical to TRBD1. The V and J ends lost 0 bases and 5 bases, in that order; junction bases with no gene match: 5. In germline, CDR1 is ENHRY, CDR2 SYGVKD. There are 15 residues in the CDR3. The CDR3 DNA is TGTGCCATCAGTGAGTCCGACAGGGGTGAGGAGACCCAGTACTTC. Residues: CAISESDRGEETQYF.

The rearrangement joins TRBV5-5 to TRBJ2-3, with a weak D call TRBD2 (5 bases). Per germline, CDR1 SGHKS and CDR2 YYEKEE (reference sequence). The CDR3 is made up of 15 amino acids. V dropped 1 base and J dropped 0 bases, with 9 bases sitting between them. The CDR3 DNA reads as TGTGCCAGCAGCTTGCGTTCGGGAAGCACAGATACGCAGTATTTT. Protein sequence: CASSLRSGSTDTQYF.

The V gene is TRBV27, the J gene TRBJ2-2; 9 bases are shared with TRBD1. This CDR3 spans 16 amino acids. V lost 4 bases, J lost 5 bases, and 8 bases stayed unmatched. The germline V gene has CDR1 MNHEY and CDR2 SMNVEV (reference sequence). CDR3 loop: CASSSYGTGTTGELFF. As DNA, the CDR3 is TGTGCCAGCAGTTCTTATGGGACAGGGACGACCGGGGAGCTGTTTTTT.

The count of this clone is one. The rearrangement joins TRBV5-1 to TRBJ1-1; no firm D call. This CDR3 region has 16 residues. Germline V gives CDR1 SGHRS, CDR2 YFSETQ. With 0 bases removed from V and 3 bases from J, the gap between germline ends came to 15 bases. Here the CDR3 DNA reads TGCGCCAGCAGCTTGGCCTCGTTCTCACAAGACACTGAAGCTTTCTTT. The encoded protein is CASSLASFSQDTEAFF.

The CDR3 DNA reads as TGCGCCAGCAGCCAAGTCGATCCCATGCGGCCTAGCGGGATCACAGATACGCAGTATTTT. Protein sequence: CASSQVDPMRPSGITDTQYF. This rearrangement joins TRBV4-1 to TRBJ2-3; 9 bases map to TRBD2. The V segment lost 1 base and the J segment 2 bases; nucleotides outside the gene matches: 16. Germline assignment: CDR1 MGHRA and CDR2 YSYEKL. This CDR3 comprises 20 residues.

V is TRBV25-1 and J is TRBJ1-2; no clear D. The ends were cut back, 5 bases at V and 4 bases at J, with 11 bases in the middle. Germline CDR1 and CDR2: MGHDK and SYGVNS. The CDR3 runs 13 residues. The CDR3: CASSTTGSYGYTF. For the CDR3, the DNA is TGTGCCAGCAGTACTACGGGTTCCTATGGCTACACCTTC.

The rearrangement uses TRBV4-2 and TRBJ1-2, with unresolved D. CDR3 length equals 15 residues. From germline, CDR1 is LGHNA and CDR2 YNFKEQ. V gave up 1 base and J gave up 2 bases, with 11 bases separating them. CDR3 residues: CASSQAAEQNYGYTF. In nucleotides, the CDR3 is TGTGCCAGCAGCCAAGCGGCGGAGCAAAACTATGGCTACACCTTC.

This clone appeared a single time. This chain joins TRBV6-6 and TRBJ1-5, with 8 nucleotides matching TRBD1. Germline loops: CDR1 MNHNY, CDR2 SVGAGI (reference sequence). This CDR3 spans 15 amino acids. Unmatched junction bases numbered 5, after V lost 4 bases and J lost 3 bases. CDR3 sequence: CASSSGQGVNQPQHF. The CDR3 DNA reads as TGTGCCAGCAGTTCCGGACAGGGCGTCAATCAGCCCCAGCATTTT.

The CDR3 is CASSLWGGGGGEAFF. DNA for the CDR3: TGCGCCAGCAGCTTGTGGGGGGGCGGAGGGGGGGAAGCTTTCTTT. The chain carries TRBV5-1 and TRBJ1-1; D possibly corresponds to TRBD1 (6 bases). V was cut by 1 base and J by 8 bases, with 18 bases left in between. Germline V gene data show CDR1 as SGHRS and CDR2 as YFSETQ. The CDR3 spans 15 residues.

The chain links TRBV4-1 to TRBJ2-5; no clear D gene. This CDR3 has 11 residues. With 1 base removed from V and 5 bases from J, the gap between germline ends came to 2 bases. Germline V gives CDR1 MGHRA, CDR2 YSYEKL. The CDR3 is CASSQAETQYF. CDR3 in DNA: TGCGCCAGCAGCCAAGCGGAGACCCAGTACTTC.

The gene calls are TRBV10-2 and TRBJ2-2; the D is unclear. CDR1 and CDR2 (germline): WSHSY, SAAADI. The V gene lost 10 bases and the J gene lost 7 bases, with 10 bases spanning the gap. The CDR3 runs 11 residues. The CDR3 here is CATRFGGELFF. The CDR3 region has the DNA TGCGCCACTCGGTTTGGCGGGGAGCTGTTTTTT.

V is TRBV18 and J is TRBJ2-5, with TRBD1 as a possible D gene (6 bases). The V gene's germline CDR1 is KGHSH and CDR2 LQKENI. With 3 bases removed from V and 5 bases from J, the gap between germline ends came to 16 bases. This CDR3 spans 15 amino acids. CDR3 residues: CASSPLDRPGETQYF. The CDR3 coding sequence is TGTGCCAGCTCACCCCTGGACAGACCAGGGGAGACCCAGTACTTC.

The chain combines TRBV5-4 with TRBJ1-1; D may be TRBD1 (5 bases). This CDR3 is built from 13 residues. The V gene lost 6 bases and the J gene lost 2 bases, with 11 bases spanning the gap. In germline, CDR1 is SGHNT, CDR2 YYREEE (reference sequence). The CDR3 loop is CASTGLRNTEAFF. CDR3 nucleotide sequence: TGTGCCAGCACAGGGCTGAGAAACACTGAAGCTTTCTTT.

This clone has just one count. The CDR3 DNA sequence: TGTGCCAGCAGCCCGTGGACTTTATTATCCTACAATGAGCAGTTCTTC. Translation gives CASSPWTLLSYNEQFF. The V call is TRBV11-1, the J call TRBJ2-1, with TRBD2 as a possible D gene (5 bases). This CDR3 is 16 amino acids long. Germline loops: CDR1 SGHAT, CDR2 FQDESV (reference sequence). With 5 bases removed from V and 1 base from J, the gap between germline ends came to 15 bases.

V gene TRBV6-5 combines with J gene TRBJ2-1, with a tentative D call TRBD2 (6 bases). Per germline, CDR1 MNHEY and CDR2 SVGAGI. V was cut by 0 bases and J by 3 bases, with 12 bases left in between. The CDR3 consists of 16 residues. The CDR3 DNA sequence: TGTGCCAGCAGTTACTCGAGGGGCGGGAACTACAATGAGCAGTTCTTC. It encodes CASSYSRGGNYNEQFF.

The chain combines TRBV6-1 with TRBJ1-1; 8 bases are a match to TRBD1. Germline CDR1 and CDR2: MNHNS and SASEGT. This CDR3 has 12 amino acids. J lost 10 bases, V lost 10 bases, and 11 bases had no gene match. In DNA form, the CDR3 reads TGTGCCACCCCCTCGACAGGGGAAGGAGCTTTCTTT. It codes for CATPSTGEGAFF.

CDR3 DNA: TGTGCCAGCAGTCTTAAATCGGGGAATGAGCAGTTCTTC. It yields the protein CASSLKSGNEQFF. This chain links TRBV9 with TRBJ2-1, with D possibly TRBD2 on 5 matching bases. Germline V gives CDR1 SGDLS, CDR2 YYNGEE. V shed 5 bases and J shed 7 bases, with 13 bases lying between them. This CDR3 comprises 13 residues.

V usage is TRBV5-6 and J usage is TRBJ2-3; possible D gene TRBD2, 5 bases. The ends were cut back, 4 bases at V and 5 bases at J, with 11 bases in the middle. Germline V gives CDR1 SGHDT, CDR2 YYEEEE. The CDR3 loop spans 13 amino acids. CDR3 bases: TGTGCCAGCAGCGTCCTAGCCGGAGATACGCAGTATTTT. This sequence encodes CASSVLAGDTQYF.